This T cell receptor beta chain stems from a study of TIL therapy for anti-PD-1-resistant metastatic lung cancer (TCRdb year 2021). At the level of the whole study: A median age of around 56 years (range about 35-85) and a median tumor PD-L1 proportion score of about 5.4% were recorded among enrolled patients. T cell receptor beta sequencing of tumor and peripheral blood served to follow clonotypes across the tumor, the expanded TIL product, and serial blood samples. Most of the cohort had lung adenocarcinoma, including a handful of EGFR-mutant tumors and two ALK-rearranged tumors, and half of the patients were either current or former smokers. Across the cohort, whole-exome sequencing showed a median non-synonymous tumor mutation burden of roughly 1.5 mutations per megabase.

What the study reported, not specific to this receptor: Compared with baseline intratumoral T cells, expanded TIL cultures were more clonal and less diverse (median clonality 6% vs 31%, p < 0.0001). TIL culture showed high clonal turnover, with many enriched product clones undetected in the baseline tumor, suggesting clonal contraction rather than faithful expansion. Generalizability was limited because the cohort was highly selected, with more treatment-naive, never-smoker and oncogene-addicted patients included than is typical. The study protocol defined all tumor marker inferences as exploratory.

This specimen's time point label, per the study, means: pre-treatment sample, taken before nivolumab and TIL therapy. Excised metastases, mostly pleural nodules or supraclavicular lymph nodes, were used as baseline tumor samples and were taken from the same resection from which TIL were grown. Before any PD-1/PD-L1 blockade was given, tumors were harvested, nivolumab was then administered, and patients who progressed went on to receive lymphodepletion, an infusion of expanded TIL, and IL-2. Between October 2017 and early 2020, a dual-center phase I trial enrolled adults who had stage 4 NSCLC. The samples were drawn from an open-label, single-arm phase I trial testing tumor-infiltrating lymphocyte therapy combined with nivolumab in advanced non-small cell lung cancer. Parts of each resected tumor were snap-frozen in liquid nitrogen and kept at -80 degrees C. Tumor regions of interest were chosen on H&E sections by laser-capture macrodissection, pulverized into about 16 mg aliquots, and extracted with Qiagen Allprep kits.

For this clone: Which antigen it targets is not known. No base qualities exist here, and no much larger clone lies one base off it.

Using bias-controlled multiplex PCR with the immunoSEQ v3 hsTCRB kit, the TCR beta CDR3 regions were amplified from genomic DNA. TCR libraries were sequenced on an Illumina NextSeq 500 to 1.5 million to 2.5 million read pairs for survey level or roughly 4.5-6 million for deep level. In the paper's pipeline: Clonality was reported by immunoSEQ Analyzer software, which also assigned V, D and J genes and filtered out non-productive sequences. To compare repertoires between infused TIL and blood, productive Simpson clonality was used along with the Morisita overlap index of productive TRB rearrangements. Imported from immuneACCESS, the table was reduced by TCRdb to in-frame sequences with V and J called. These copies leave out some clones; in studies compared against another copy, an unresolved V gene accounts for under half, and the cause of the remainder is not known. V, J and clone size are taken as reported in that table, and D and trimming were inferred from the DNA itself. The sample table holds under 100,000 clones, of which 55% to 75% were seen once. The top ten hold approximately 10% of the sample.

The CDR3 sequence holds 15 residues, the cysteine and phenylalanine included. Only the CDR3 portion is preserved as DNA: 45 bases, with reading frame beginning at the first base. Sequences SGHVS (CDR1) and FQNEAQ (CDR2) are obtained from the germline V gene. The germline V and J ends show losses of 5 bases and 4 bases respectively, and no gene match explains 7 bases of the junction. The source material was tumor tissue, sampled at baseline. The receptor chain draws on TRBV7-8 and TRBJ2-3; a stretch of 9 junction bases matches TRBD1. The clonotype was recovered from a person aged 30 to 80 with non-small cell lung cancer. The nucleotide sequence reads TGTGCCAGCAGCCAACCGGGACAGGGAGCAGATACGCAGTATTTT. It specifies CASSQPGQGADTQYF.